These T cell receptor beta chains were read from a single sample in a study of cytomegalovirus exposure and HLA in healthy donors. Clones were sequenced by immunoSEQ multiplex PCR, and TCRdb holds only the in-frame ones, with some missing. The sample records hundreds of thousands of clones, 76% being singletons. Sequenced sample: PBMCs. The receptors here all came from a man younger than 30 in good health and CMV-seronegative. The CDR3 runs from the conserved cysteine through the conserved F or W. D genes are given only for firm matches. Some rows have no size entry. The others give once, few or many, or a class for an expanded clone.

V: TRBV7-9
size: .
J: TRBJ2-2
D: TRBD2
DNA: TGTTCCAGCAGCTTATGGGAGGGGTCAACGAACACCGGGGAGCTGTTTTTT
CDR3: CSSSLWEGSTNTGELFF

V: TRBV5-4
size: .
J: TRBJ2-7
D: TRBD2
DNA: TGTGCCAGCAGCTTGTCTGGGACTAGCGGATACGAGCAGTACTTC
CDR3: CASSLSGTSGYEQYF

V: TRBV19
size: few
J: TRBJ2-5
D: .
DNA: TGTGCCAGTAGTATAAGTTACTACTACCAAGAGACCCAGTACTTC
CDR3: CASSISYYYQETQYF

V: TRBV11-2
size: .
J: TRBJ2-1
D: .
DNA: TGTGCCAGCAGCTTATCTTCCAATGAGCAGTTCTTC
CDR3: CASSLSSNEQFF

V: TRBV28
size: .
J: TRBJ1-6
D: .
DNA: TGTGCCAGCACCCCGACAGGCGGGGGCTCACCCCTCCACTTT
CDR3: CASTPTGGGSPLHF

V: TRBV9
size: .
J: TRBJ2-3
D: TRBD1
DNA: TGTGCCAGCAGCTCCACCTCCGGACAGGGGGCGCAAGGGCGCCGCACAGATACGCAGTATTTT
CDR3: CASSSTSGQGAQGRRTDTQYF

V: TRBV2
size: .
J: TRBJ2-3
D: TRBD1
DNA: TGTGCTAGTAAGGACAGGGCTTCGACCGCGCAGTATTTT
CDR3: CASKDRASTAQYF

V: TRBV6-5
size: few
J: TRBJ2-1
D: .
DNA: TGTGCCAGCAGTGTCCAGGACTATTCGCAGTTCTTC
CDR3: CASSVQDYSQFF

V: TRBV2
size: .
J: TRBJ2-5
D: TRBD2
DNA: TGTGCCAGCCAAACCGGACTAGCGGGAATCCAAGAGACCCAGTACTTC
CDR3: CASQTGLAGIQETQYF

V: TRBV13
size: .
J: TRBJ2-1
D: TRBD2
DNA: TGTGCCAGCAGCTTTGGACTAGTCGGCACGGGTGAGCAGTTCTTC
CDR3: CASSFGLVGTGEQFF

V: TRBV6-6
size: few
J: TRBJ1-2
D: .
DNA: TGTGCCAGCAGTTACTCGGGGCAGACCTATGGCTACACCTTC
CDR3: CASSYSGQTYGYTF

V: TRBV7-2
size: .
J: TRBJ2-7
D: TRBD2
DNA: TGTGCCAGCAGCTTAGGGACTAGCGGGGTGACCAACTTC
CDR3: CASSLGTSGVTNF

V: TRBV5-6
size: .
J: TRBJ2-7
D: .
DNA: TGTGCCAGCAGCATCGGTCAAGCGGGCTACGAGCAGTACTTC
CDR3: CASSIGQAGYEQYF

V: TRBV28
size: .
J: TRBJ2-3
D: TRBD1
DNA: TGTGCCAGCAGTTCTACCGGGACAGGGGGAACAGATACGCAGTATTTT
CDR3: CASSSTGTGGTDTQYF

V: TRBV13
size: .
J: TRBJ2-7
D: .
DNA: TGTGCCAGCAGCCGCGACAGGTCCTACGAGCAGTACTTC
CDR3: CASSRDRSYEQYF

V: TRBV11-2
size: .
J: TRBJ2-5
D: .
DNA: TGTGCCAGCAGCTTGGTGTCAGGGACCCAGTACTTC
CDR3: CASSLVSGTQYF

V: TRBV6-1
size: .
J: TRBJ2-1
D: .
DNA: TGTGCCAGCAGTCCGGACGGAGGCTCCTACAATGAGCAGTTCTTC
CDR3: CASSPDGGSYNEQFF

V: TRBV2
size: .
J: TRBJ2-3
D: TRBD2
DNA: TGTGCCAGCAGGGGGACTAGAAACACAGATACGCAGTATTTT
CDR3: CASRGTRNTDTQYF

V: TRBV18
size: .
J: TRBJ1-1
D: TRBD1
DNA: TGTGCCAGCTCACCGGCAGGGGGTTTTGTGAACACTGAAGCTTTCTTT
CDR3: CASSPAGGFVNTEAFF

V: TRBV27
size: .
J: TRBJ2-7
D: TRBD2
DNA: TGTGCCAGCAGTCCCATAGCGGGAGTGCGCGAGCAGTACTTC
CDR3: CASSPIAGVREQYF

V: TRBV28
size: once
J: TRBJ1-4
D: TRBD1
DNA: TGTGCCAGCAGCCAGAGACAGGGGAATAATGAAAAACTGTTTTTT
CDR3: CASSQRQGNNEKLFF

V: TRBV29-1
size: .
J: TRBJ1-1
D: .
DNA: TGCGGGGGGAGGAACACTGAAGCTTTCTTT
CDR3: CGGRNTEAFF

V: TRBV27
size: .
J: TRBJ1-2
D: TRBD1
DNA: TGTGCCAGCAGTTTAACAGGGGCAGGGTATGGCTACACCTTC
CDR3: CASSLTGAGYGYTF

V: TRBV9
size: .
J: TRBJ1-1
D: .
DNA: TGTGCCAGCAGCGCCCCGGGGGGGCTGAACACTGAAGCTTTCTTT
CDR3: CASSAPGGLNTEAFF

V: TRBV7-8
size: .
J: TRBJ1-5
D: TRBD1
DNA: TGTGCCAGCAGCTCCTCGGGAGGTGGGGACAGGGGTAATCAGCCCCAGCATTTT
CDR3: CASSSSGGGDRGNQPQHF

V: TRBV6-5
size: .
J: TRBJ1-4
D: TRBD1
DNA: TGTGCCAGCAGTTATACAGGGGAAGAAAAACTGTTTTTT
CDR3: CASSYTGEEKLFF

V: TRBV28
size: once
J: TRBJ2-2
D: .
DNA: TGTGCCAGCAGTTTCGGGTCCCCCGGGACCGGGGAGCTGTTTTTT
CDR3: CASSFGSPGTGELFF

V: TRBV11-2
size: .
J: TRBJ2-1
D: TRBD2
DNA: TGTGCCAGCAGCTCAACAAACGGACTAGCGGGGGGCAATGAGCAGTTCTTC
CDR3: CASSSTNGLAGGNEQFF

V: TRBV7-9
size: .
J: TRBJ1-5
D: TRBD1
DNA: TGTGCCAGCAGCTTAGGCTCGACAGGGGATCGACAGCCCCAGCATTTT
CDR3: CASSLGSTGDRQPQHF

V: TRBV19
size: .
J: TRBJ1-5
D: .
DNA: TGTGCCAGTGGAGGGTGGGGGCAGCCCCAGCATTTT
CDR3: CASGGWGQPQHF

V: TRBV11-2
size: .
J: TRBJ1-5
D: .
DNA: TGTGCCAGCAGCTCCAATATGAGACAGGCCTTGCATTTT
CDR3: CASSSNMRQALHF

V: TRBV7-2
size: .
J: TRBJ1-5
D: .
DNA: TGTGCCAGCAGCTTAGATCCGGGTCAGCCCCAGCATTTT
CDR3: CASSLDPGQPQHF

V: TRBV2
size: .
J: TRBJ2-1
D: TRBD1
DNA: TGTGCCAGCAGTGTCGGGGTGTCGACAGGGCACTACAATGAGCAGTTCTTC
CDR3: CASSVGVSTGHYNEQFF

V: TRBV7-8
size: .
J: TRBJ1-1
D: TRBD1
DNA: TGTGCCAGCAGCTCGGACAGGGGGCCCACTGAAGCTTTCTTT
CDR3: CASSSDRGPTEAFF

V: TRBV2
size: .
J: TRBJ2-7
D: TRBD2
DNA: TGTGCCAGCAGGATCCCTCTAGCGGAGGTCGAGCAGTACTTC
CDR3: CASRIPLAEVEQYF

V: TRBV6-5
size: .
J: TRBJ1-5
D: TRBD1
DNA: TGTGCCAGCAGGGTTTTCGGGACAGGGGGTCAGCCCCAGCATTTT
CDR3: CASRVFGTGGQPQHF

V: TRBV7-9
size: .
J: TRBJ1-1
D: .
DNA: TGTGCCAGCAGCCCTCGGACAGTGTTGAACACTGAAGCTTTCTTT
CDR3: CASSPRTVLNTEAFF

V: TRBV4-1
size: few
J: TRBJ2-3
D: TRBD2
DNA: TGCGCCAGCAGCCAAGAAGGAGCGGGACCGGAGCAAGATACGCAGTATTTT
CDR3: CASSQEGAGPEQDTQYF

V: TRBV5-1
size: .
J: TRBJ2-1
D: TRBD2
DNA: TGCGCCAGCAGCCTGGGACTAGCGGGAGATAATGAGCAGTTCTTC
CDR3: CASSLGLAGDNEQFF

V: TRBV7-2
size: .
J: TRBJ2-7
D: .
DNA: TGTGCCAGCAGCTTAGCCCTGAGCTCCTACGAGCAGTACTTC
CDR3: CASSLALSSYEQYF

V: TRBV5-1
size: .
J: TRBJ2-5
D: TRBD2
DNA: TGCGCCAGCAGCTGGACAGCGGGAGCCCGGGAGACCCAGTACTTC
CDR3: CASSWTAGARETQYF

V: TRBV5-1
size: .
J: TRBJ2-5
D: .
DNA: TGCGCCAGCAGCTTGGCCGCGACAAACCAAGAGACCCAGTACTTC
CDR3: CASSLAATNQETQYF

V: TRBV4-1
size: .
J: TRBJ1-4
D: .
DNA: TGCGCCAGCAGCCCCGGGACAACTAATGAAAAACTGTTTTTT
CDR3: CASSPGTTNEKLFF

V: TRBV11-2
size: .
J: TRBJ2-7
D: .
DNA: TGTGCCAGCAGCTTCGGTTTAGCGGCCACCTACGAGCAGTACTTC
CDR3: CASSFGLAATYEQYF

V: TRBV5-1
size: .
J: TRBJ2-2
D: .
DNA: TGCGCCAGCAGCACCAACTTGGCCGGGGAGCTGTTTTTT
CDR3: CASSTNLAGELFF